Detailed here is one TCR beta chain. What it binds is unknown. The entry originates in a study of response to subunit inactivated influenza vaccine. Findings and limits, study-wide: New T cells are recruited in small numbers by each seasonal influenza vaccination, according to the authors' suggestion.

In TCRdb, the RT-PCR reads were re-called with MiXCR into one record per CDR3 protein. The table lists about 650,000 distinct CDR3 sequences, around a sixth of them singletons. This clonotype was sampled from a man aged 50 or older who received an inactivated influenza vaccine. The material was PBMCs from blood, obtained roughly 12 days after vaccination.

The CDR3 loop reads CASSQDWTSGATSTDTQYF. CDR3 nucleotides: TGCGCCAGCAGCCAAGATTGGACTAGCGGGGCAACCAGCACAGATACGCAGTATTTT. This chain links TRBV4-1 with TRBJ2-3; TRBD2 matches at 12 bases. Germline V CDR1 and CDR2: MGHRA, YSYEKL. V trimming: 0 bases; J trimming: 0 bases; junction bases outside the gene matches: 7. There are 19 residues in the CDR3.